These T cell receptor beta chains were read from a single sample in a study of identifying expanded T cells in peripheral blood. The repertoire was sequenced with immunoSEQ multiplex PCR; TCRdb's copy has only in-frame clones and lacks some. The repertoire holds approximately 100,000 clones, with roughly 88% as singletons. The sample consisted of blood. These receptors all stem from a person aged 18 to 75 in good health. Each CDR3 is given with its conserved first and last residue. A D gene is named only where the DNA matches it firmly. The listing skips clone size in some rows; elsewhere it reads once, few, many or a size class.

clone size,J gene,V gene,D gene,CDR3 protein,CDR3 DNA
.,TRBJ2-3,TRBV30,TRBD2,CAWSVLAVQTATQYF,TGTGCCTGGAGTGTACTAGCGGTGCAAACAGCTACGCAGTATTTT
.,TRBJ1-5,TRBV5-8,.,CASSLGNQPQHF,TGTGCCAGCAGCTTGGGAAATCAGCCCCAGCATTTT
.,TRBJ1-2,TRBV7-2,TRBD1,CASSPRTGEHYGYTF,TGTGCCAGCAGCCCCAGAACAGGGGAGCACTATGGCTACACCTTC
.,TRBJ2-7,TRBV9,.,CASSVGDPTYEQYF,TGTGCCAGCAGCGTCGGAGACCCGACCTACGAGCAGTACTTC
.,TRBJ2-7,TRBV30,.,CAWSGRGEQYF,TGTGCCTGGAGTGGACGGGGTGAGCAGTACTTC
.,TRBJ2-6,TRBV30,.,CAWSVRGTGANVLTF,TGTGCCTGGAGTGTAAGGGGGACTGGGGCCAACGTCCTGACTTTC
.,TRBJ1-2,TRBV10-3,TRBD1,CAISGTGGGYGYTF,TGTGCCATCAGTGGGACAGGGGGCGGCTATGGCTACACCTTC
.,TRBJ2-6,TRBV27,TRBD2,CASSLWSGGARLSSGANVLTF,TGTGCCAGCAGTTTATGGTCGGGGGGGGCGAGGTTAAGCTCTGGGGCCAACGTCCTGACTTTC
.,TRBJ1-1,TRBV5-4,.,CASSLEGAGREAFF,TGTGCCAGCAGCTTGGAAGGGGCAGGTAGGGAAGCTTTCTTT
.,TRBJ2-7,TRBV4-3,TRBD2,CASSQLAGEVQYF,TGCGCCAGCAGCCAACTAGCGGGAGAGGTGCAGTACTTC
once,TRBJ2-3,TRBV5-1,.,CASSYVTGRDTQYF,TGCGCCAGCAGCTATGTTACGGGACGAGATACGCAGTATTTT
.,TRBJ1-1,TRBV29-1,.,CSVGRTVEAFF,TGCAGCGTTGGCCGAACGGTAGAAGCTTTCTTT
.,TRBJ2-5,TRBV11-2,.,CASSFSAGDLTQYF,TGTGCCAGCAGCTTCTCCGCAGGGGACCTGACCCAGTACTTC